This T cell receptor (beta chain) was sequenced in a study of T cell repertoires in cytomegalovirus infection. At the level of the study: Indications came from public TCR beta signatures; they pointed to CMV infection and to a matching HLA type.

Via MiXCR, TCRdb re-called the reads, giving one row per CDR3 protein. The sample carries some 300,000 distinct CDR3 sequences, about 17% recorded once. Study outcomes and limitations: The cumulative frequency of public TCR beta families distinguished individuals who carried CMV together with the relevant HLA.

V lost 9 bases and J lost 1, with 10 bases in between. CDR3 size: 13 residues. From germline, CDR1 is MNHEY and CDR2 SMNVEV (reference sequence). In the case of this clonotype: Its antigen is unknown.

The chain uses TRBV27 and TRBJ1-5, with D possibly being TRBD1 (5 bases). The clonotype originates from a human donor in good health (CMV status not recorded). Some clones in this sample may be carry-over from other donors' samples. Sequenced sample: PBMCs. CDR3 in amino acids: CASRGYSNQPQHF. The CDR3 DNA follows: TGTGCCAGTAGGGGCTACAGCAATCAGCCCCAGCATTTT.